Detailed here is one T cell receptor beta chain. The sample comes from a study of blood T cell repertoires in COVID-19. Study-wide context: From T cells, B-cell-depleted T cells, or PBMCs came the material, which was cDNA or gDNA.

Profiled with immunoSEQ multiplex PCR; TCRdb holds only in-frame clones, not every one. The table shows around 58,000 clones, with more than 75% occurring only once. Trimming took 5 bases from V and 1 from J; bases not matched to a gene: 7. Looked up from germline, CDR1 is LNHDA and CDR2 is SQIVND (reference sequence). The length of the CDR3 is 15 residues. Participants were aged about 18 to 100 years from approximately 25 US areas. Participants reported their clinical history, and cohort assignment relied on those reports. Cohort 3 donors were reported recovered after two negative PCRs, clearance, or symptom resolution.

The sequencing input was PBMCs or T cells enriched from blood (not recorded which). The chain links TRBV19 to TRBJ2-7, with 8 positions matching TRBD1. This receptor was taken from a woman in her thirties or forties who had recovered from COVID-19. The CDR3 loop reads CASSELGQASYEQYF. CDR3 DNA: TGTGCCAGTAGTGAGCTGGGACAGGCTTCCTACGAGCAGTACTTC.